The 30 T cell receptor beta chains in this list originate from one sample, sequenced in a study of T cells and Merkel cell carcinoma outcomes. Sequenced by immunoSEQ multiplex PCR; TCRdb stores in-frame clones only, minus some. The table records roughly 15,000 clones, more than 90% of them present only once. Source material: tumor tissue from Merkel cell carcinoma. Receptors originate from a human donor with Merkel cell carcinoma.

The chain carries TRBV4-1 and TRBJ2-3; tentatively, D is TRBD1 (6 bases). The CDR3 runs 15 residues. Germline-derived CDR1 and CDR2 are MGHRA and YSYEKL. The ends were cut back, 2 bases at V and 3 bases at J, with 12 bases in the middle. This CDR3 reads CASSQTGHLTDTQYF. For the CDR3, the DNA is TGCGCCAGCAGCCAAACAGGGCATCTAACAGATACGCAGTATTTT.

The CDR3 is CASSANRAFNQPQHF. In DNA, the CDR3 is TGTGCCAGCAGCGCCAACAGGGCTTTCAATCAGCCCCAGCATTTT. This sequence joins TRBV5-8 and TRBJ1-5; a weak D match, TRBD1 (6 bases). Germline assignment: CDR1 SGHTS and CDR2 YDEGEE. Trimming removed 4 bases from V and 3 bases from J, with 14 bases in between. There are 15 residues in the CDR3.

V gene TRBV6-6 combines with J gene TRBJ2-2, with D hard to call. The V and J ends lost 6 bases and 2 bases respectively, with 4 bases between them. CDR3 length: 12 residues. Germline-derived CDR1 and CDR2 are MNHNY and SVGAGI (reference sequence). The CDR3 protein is CASSLNTGELFF. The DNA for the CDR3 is TGTGCCAGCAGCCTCAACACCGGGGAGCTGTTTTTT.

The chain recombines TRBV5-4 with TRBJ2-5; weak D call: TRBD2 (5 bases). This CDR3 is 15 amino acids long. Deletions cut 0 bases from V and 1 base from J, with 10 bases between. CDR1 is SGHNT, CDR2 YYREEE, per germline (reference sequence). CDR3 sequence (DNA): TGTGCCAGCAGCTTGGAATCGACTATCCAAGAGACCCAGTACTTC. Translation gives CASSLESTIQETQYF.

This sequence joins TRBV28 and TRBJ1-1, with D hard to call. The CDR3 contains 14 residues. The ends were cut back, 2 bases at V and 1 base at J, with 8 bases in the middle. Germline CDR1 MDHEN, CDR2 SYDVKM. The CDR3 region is CASSLPQRNTEAFF. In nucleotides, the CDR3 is TGTGCCAGCAGTTTACCACAAAGGAACACTGAAGCTTTCTTT.

In nucleotides, the CDR3 is TGTGCCAGCAGTGTCGAACCGAGTTATCAGCCCCAGCATTTT. This translates into CASSVEPSYQPQHF. This chain connects TRBV2 to TRBJ1-5; no clear D gene. CDR3 length: 14 amino acids. The germline V gene has CDR1 SNHLY and CDR2 FYNNEI. Trimming removed 4 bases from V and 5 bases from J, with 12 bases in between.

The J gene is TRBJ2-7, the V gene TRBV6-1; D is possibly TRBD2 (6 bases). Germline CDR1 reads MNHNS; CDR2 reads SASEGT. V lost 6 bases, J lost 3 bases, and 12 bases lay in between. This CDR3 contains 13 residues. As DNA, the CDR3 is TGTGCCAGCAGCAGACTAGTCTACTACGAGCAGTACTTC. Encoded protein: CASSRLVYYEQYF.

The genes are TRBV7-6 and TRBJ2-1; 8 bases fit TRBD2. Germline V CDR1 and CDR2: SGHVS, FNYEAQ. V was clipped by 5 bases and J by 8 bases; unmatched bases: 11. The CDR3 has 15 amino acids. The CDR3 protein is CASSLRGGLGDEQFF. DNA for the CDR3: TGTGCCAGCAGCCTTAGGGGGGGACTAGGGGATGAGCAGTTCTTC.

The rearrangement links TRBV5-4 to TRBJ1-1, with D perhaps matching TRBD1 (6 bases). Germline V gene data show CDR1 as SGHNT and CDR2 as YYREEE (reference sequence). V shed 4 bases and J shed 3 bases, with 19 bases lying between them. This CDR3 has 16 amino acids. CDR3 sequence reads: CASSTPRTGQYTEAFF. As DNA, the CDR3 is TGTGCCAGCAGCACCCCCCGTACAGGGCAGTACACTGAAGCTTTCTTT.

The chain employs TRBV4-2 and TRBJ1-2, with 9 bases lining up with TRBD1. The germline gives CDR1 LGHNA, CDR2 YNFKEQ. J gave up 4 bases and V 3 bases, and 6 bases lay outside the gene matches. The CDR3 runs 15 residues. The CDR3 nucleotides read TGTGCCAGCAGCCACATATGGGGACAGGGCTATGGCTACACCTTC. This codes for CASSHIWGQGYGYTF.

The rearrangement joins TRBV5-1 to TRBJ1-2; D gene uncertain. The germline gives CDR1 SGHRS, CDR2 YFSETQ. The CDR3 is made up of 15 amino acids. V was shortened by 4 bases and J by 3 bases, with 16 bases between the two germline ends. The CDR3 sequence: CASSEQPTVDYGYTF. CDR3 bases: TGCGCCAGCAGCGAACAGCCCACCGTAGACTATGGCTACACCTTC.

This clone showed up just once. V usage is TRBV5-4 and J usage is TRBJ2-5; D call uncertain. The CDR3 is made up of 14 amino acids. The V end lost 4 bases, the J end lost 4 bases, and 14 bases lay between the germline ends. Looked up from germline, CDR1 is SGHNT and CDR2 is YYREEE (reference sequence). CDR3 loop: CASSLGYLGETQYF. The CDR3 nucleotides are TGTGCCAGCAGCCTTGGGTACTTAGGAGAGACCCAGTACTTC.

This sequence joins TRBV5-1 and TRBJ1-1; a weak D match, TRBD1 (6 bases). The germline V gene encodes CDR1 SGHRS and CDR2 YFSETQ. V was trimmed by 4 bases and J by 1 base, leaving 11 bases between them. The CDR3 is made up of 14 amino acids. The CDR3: CASSRDMTNTEAFF. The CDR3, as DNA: TGCGCCAGCAGCAGGGACATGACGAACACTGAAGCTTTCTTT.

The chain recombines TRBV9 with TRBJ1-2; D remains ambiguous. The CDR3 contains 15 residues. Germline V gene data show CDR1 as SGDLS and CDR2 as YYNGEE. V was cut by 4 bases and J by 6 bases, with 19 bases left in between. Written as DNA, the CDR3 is TGTGCCAGCAGCCCCGGTTGGGCCTCACTGGATGGCTACACCTTC. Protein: CASSPGWASLDGYTF.

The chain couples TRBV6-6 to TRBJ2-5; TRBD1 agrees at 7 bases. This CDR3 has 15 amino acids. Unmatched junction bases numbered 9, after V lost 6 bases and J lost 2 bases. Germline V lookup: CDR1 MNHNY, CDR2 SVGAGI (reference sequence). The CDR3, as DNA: TGTGCCAGCAGCAGGACAGGCAGGATTCAAGAGACCCAGTACTTC. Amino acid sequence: CASSRTGRIQETQYF.

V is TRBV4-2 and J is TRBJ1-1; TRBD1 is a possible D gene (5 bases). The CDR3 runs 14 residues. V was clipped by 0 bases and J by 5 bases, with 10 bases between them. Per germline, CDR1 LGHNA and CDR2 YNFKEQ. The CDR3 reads CASSQDVKGTEAFF. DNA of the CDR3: TGTGCCAGCAGCCAAGACGTTAAGGGGACTGAAGCTTTCTTT.

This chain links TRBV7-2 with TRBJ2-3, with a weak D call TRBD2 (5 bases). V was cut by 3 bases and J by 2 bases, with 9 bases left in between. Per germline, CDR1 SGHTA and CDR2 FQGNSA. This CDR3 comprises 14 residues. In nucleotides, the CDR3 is TGTGCCAGCAGCTTGGAGGCGCACACAGATACGCAGTATTTT. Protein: CASSLEAHTDTQYF.

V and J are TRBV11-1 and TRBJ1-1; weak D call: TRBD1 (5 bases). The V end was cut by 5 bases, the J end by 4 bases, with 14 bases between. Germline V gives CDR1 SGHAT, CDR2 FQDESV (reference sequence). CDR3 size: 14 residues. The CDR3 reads CASSVDGGVTEAFF. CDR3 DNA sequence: TGTGCCAGCAGCGTGGACGGGGGGGTCACTGAAGCTTTCTTT.

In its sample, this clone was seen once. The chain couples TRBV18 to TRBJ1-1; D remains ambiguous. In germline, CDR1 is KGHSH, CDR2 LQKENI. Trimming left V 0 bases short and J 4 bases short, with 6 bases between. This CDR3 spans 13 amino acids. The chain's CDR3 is CASSPPELTEAFF. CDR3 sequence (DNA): TGTGCCAGCTCACCACCGGAACTCACTGAAGCTTTCTTT.

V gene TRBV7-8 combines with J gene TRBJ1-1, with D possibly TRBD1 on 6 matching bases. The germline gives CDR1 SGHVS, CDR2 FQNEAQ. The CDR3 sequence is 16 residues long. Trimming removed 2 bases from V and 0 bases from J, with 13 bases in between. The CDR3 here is CASSLSRGGMNTEAFF. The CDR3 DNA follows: TGTGCCAGCAGCTTAAGCAGGGGAGGCATGAACACTGAAGCTTTCTTT.

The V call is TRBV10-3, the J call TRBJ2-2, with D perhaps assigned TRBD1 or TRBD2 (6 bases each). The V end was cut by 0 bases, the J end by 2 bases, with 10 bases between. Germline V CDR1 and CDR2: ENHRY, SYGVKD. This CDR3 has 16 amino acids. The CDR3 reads CAISESGGTNTGELFF. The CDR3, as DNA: TGTGCCATCAGTGAGTCGGGCGGGACAAACACCGGGGAGCTGTTTTTT.

This chain's CDR3 is CASIHPAEDEQYF. In nucleotides, the CDR3 is TGTGCCAGCATCCATCCGGCAGAGGACGAGCAGTACTTC. The chain employs TRBV6-5 and TRBJ2-7; D not certain. The CDR3 has 13 amino acids. V lost 7 bases, J lost 5 bases, and 15 bases lay in between. Germline V gene lookup returns CDR1 MNHEY and CDR2 SVGAGI.

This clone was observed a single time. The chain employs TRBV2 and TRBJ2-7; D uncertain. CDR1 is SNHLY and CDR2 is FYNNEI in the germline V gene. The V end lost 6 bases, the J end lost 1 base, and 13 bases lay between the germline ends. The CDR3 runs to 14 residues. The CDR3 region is CASSNMVGSYEQYF. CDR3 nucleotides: TGTGCCAGCAGCAATATGGTGGGATCCTACGAGCAGTACTTC.

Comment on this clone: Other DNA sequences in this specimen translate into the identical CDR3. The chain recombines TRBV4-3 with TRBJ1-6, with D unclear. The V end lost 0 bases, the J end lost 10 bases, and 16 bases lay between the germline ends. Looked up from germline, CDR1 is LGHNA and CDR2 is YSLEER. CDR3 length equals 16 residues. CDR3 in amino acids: CASSQDRAGVGSPLHF. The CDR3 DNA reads TGCGCCAGCAGCCAAGATAGGGCAGGAGTCGGATCACCCCTCCACTTT.

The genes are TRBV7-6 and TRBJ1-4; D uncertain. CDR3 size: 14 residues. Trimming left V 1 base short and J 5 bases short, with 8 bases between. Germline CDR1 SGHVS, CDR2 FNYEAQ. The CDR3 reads CASSLVSGNEKLFF. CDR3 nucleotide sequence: TGTGCCAGCAGCTTAGTGAGTGGGAATGAAAAACTGTTTTTT.

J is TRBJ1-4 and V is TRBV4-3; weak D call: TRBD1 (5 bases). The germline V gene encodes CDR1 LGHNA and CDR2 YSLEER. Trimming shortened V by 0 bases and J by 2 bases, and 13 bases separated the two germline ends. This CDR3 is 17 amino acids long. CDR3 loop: CASSQDLRGATNEKLFF. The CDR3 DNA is TGCGCCAGCAGCCAAGATCTCCGAGGGGCGACTAATGAAAAACTGTTTTTT.

The CDR3 sequence is CASSQEGDNEQFF. The CDR3 nucleotides are TGCGCCAGCAGCCAAGAGGGGGACAATGAGCAGTTCTTC. The V gene is TRBV4-3, the J gene TRBJ2-1, with D perhaps matching TRBD1 or TRBD2 (5 bases each). There are 13 residues in the CDR3. The germline CDR1 and CDR2 sequences are LGHNA and YSLEER. V dropped 0 bases and J dropped 5 bases, with 5 bases sitting between them.

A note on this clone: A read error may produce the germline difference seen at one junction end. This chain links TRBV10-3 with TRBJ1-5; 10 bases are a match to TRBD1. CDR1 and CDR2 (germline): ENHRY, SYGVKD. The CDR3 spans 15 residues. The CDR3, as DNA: TGTGCCATCAGTGAGCAGGGACAGGGGAATCAGCCCCAGGATTTT. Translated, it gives CAISEQGQGNQPQDF.

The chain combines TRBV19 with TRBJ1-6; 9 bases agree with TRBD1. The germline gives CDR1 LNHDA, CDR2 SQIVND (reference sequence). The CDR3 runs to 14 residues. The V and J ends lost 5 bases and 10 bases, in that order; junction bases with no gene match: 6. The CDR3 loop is CASSSGQGKSPLHF. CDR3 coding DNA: TGTGCCAGTAGTTCGGGACAGGGAAAATCACCCCTCCACTTT.

The chain's CDR3 is CASSSPSPAGGHNEQFF. Written as DNA, the CDR3 is TGTGCCAGCAGTTCCCCTTCACCAGCGGGAGGCCACAATGAGCAGTTCTTC. This sequence joins TRBV28 and TRBJ2-1; 9 bases align to TRBD2. This CDR3 has 17 amino acids. CDR1 and CDR2 (germline): MDHEN, SYDVKM. Losses at the gene ends were 4 bases for V and 5 bases for J; bases not matched to a gene: 12.